This TCR beta chain came from a study of T-cell memory formation after mild COVID-19. This clonotype was recorded a few times. Trimming took 6 bases from V and 1 from J; bases not matched to a gene: 9. The germline V gene has CDR1 DFQATT and CDR2 SNEGSKA (reference sequence). The CDR3 covers 15 residues. Each CDR3 protein gets one entry after TCRdb re-called the 5' RACE reads with MiXCR. Altogether about 340,000 distinct CDR3 sequences are present, about 16% being singletons, with the ten largest covering approximately 20%. V usage is TRBV20-1 and J usage is TRBJ2-3; the match to TRBD2 covers 8 bases. The source of this sequence is a man younger than 35 who had mild COVID-19 (a few samples of this study predate the infection). Cell type and time point are not known. Sequencing was performed on PBMCs or a T cell subset sorted from them (not recorded which). The CDR3 protein is CSADPGGVGTDTQYF. For the CDR3, the DNA is TGCAGTGCAGACCCGGGGGGGGTAGGCACAGATACGCAGTATTTT.